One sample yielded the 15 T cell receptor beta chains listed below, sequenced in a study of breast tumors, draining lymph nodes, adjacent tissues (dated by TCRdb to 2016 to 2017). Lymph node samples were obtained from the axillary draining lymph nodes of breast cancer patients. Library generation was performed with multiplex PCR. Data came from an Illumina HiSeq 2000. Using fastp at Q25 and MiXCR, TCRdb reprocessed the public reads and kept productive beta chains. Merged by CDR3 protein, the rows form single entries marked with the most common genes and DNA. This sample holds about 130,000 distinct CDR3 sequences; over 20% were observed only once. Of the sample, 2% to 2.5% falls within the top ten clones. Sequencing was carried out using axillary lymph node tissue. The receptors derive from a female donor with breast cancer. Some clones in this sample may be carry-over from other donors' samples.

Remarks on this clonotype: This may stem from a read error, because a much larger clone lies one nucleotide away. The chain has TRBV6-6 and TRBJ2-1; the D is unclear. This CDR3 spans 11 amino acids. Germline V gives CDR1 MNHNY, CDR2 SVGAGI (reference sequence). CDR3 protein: CASLRYSEQFF. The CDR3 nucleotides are TGTGCCAGCCTCCGGTACAGTGAGCAGTTCTTC.

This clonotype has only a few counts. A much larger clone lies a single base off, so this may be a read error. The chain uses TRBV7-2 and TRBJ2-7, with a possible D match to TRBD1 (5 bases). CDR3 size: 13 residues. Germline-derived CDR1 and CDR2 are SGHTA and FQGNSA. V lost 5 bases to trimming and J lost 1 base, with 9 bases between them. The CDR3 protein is CASSPAGSYEQYF. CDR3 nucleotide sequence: TGTGCCAGCAGCCCGGCAGGGTCCTACGAGCAGTACTTC.

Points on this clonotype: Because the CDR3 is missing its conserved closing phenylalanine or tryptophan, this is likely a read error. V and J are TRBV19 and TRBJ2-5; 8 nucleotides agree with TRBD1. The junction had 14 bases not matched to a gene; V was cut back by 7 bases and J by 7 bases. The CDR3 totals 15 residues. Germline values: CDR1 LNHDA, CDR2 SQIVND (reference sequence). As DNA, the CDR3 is TGTGCCAGTACGTGGGGGTCGGACAGGGACGGGACCCAGTACTCC. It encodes CASTWGSDRDGTQYS.

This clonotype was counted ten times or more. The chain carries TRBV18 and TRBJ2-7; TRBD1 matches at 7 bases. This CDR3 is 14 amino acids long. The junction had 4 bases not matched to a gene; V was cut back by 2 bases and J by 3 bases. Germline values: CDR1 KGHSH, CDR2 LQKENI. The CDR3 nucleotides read TGTGCCAGCTCACCAGCGACAGGGAACTACGAGCAGTACTTC. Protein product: CASSPATGNYEQYF.

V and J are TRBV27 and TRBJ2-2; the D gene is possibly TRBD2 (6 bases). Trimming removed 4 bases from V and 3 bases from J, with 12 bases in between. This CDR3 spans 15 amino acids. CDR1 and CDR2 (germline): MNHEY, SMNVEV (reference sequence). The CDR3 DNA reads TGTGCCAGCAGTTGGACTACAGGCTACACCGGGGAGCTGTTTTTT. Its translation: CASSWTTGYTGELFF.

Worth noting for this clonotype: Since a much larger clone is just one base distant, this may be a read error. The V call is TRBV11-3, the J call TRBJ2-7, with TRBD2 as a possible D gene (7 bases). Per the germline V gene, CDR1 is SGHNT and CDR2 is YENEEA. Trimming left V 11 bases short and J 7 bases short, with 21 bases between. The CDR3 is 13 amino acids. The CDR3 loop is CAGARGAEWEQYF. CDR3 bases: TGTGCCGGCGCTCGGGGGGCCGAATGGGAGCAGTACTTC.

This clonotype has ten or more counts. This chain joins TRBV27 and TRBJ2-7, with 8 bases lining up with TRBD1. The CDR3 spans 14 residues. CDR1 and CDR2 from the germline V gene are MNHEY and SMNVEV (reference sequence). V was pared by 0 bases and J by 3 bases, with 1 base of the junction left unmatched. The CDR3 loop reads CASSLSGQDYEQYF. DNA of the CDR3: TGTGCCAGCAGTTTATCGGGACAGGACTACGAGCAGTACTTC.

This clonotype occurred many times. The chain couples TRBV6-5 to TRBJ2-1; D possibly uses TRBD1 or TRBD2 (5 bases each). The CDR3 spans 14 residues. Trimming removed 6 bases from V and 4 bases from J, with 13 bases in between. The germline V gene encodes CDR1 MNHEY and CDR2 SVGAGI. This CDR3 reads CASSYRDQYNEQFF. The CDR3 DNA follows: TGTGCCAGCAGCTACCGGGACCAATACAATGAGCAGTTCTTC.

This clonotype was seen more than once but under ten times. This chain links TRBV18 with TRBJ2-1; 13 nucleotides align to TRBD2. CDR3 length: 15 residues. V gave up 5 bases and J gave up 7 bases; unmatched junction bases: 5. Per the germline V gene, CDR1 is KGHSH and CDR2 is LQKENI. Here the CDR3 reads CASSTTSGRLNEQFF. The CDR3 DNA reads TGTGCCAGCTCAACGACTAGCGGGAGGCTTAATGAGCAGTTCTTC.

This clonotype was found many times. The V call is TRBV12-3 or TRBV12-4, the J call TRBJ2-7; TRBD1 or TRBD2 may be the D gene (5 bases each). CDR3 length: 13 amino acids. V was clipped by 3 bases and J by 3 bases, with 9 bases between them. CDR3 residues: CASSFGADYEQYF. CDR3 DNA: TGTGCCAGCAGTTTCGGGGCGGACTACGAGCAGTACTTC.

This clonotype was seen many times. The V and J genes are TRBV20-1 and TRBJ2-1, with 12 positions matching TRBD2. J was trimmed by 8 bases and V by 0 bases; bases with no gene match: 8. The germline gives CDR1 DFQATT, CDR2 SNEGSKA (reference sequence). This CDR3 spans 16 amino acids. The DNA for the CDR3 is TGCAGTGCTAGAGATAACCTAGCGGGAGGGCCTTATGAGCAGTTCTTC. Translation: CSARDNLAGGPYEQFF.

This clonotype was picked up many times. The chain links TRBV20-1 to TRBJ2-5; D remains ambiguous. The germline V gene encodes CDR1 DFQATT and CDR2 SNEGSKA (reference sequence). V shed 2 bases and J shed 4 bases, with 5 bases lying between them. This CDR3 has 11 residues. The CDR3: CSARKGETQYF. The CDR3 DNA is TGCAGTGCTAGAAAGGGAGAGACCCAGTACTTC.

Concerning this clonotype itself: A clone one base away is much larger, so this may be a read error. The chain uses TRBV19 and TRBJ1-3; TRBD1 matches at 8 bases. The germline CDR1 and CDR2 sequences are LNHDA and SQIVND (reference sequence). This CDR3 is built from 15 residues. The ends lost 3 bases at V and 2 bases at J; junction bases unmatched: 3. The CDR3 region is CASSMGQAPGNTIYF. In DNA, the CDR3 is TGTGCCAGTAGTATGGGACAGGCGCCTGGAAACACCATATATTTT.

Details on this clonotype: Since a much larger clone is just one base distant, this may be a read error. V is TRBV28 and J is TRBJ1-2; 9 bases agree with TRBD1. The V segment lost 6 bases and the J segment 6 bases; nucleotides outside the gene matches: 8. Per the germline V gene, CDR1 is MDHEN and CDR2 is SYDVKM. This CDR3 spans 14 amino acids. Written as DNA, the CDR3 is TGTGCCAGCAGGGTAGACAGGGGGGTCGATGGCTACACCTTC. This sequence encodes CASRVDRGVDGYTF.

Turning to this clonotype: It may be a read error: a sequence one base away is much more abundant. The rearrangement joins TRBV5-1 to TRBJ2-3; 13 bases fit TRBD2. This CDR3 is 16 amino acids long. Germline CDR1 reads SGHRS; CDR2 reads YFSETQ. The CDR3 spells CASSPGLAGRTDTHYF. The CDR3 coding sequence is TGCGCCAGCAGCCCGGGACTAGCGGGGCGCACAGATACGCACTATTTT.